This T cell receptor (beta chain) was sequenced for a study of shared clonotypes between healthy human individuals. Cells designated naive CD8 were CD45RO-negative and were positively selected for CCR7, with terminally differentiated effector memory CD45RA+ cells excluded. Germline-derived CDR1 and CDR2 are SQVTM and ANQGSEA. With 2 bases removed from V and 9 bases from J, the gap between germline ends came to 11 bases. The CDR3 sequence is 12 residues long. Only in-frame clones appear in the TCRdb table, and some are missing; sequencing was by immunoSEQ multiplex PCR. The profile covers more than 2 million clones, with just under 95% appearing a single time and around 1.8% taken by the ten largest.

This clonotype was obtained from a man aged 18 to 30 in good health. Some clones in this sample may be carry-over from other donors' samples. This chain connects TRBV29-1 to TRBJ2-1, with D possibly TRBD2 on 5 matching bases. Sequencing input: naive CD8+ T cells from PBMCs. The CDR3 coding sequence is TGCAGCGTTGAACGCCGGGGAAGTGAGCAGTTCTTC. Its protein is CSVERRGSEQFF.